The next 22 T cell receptor beta chains were all read from a single sample in a study of preoperative IRX-2 immunotherapy in early breast cancer. Treatment reported: preoperative locoregional IRX-2 cytokine immunotherapy. The repertoire was sequenced with immunoSEQ multiplex PCR; TCRdb's copy has only in-frame clones and lacks some. The data show fewer than 40,000 clones, approximately 89% seen once. The sequences come from tumor tissue, collected after IRX-2 immunotherapy. The receptors were sampled from a human donor with breast cancer.

The chain carries TRBV11-3 and TRBJ1-6; D is possibly TRBD1 (5 bases). Germline V lookup: CDR1 SGHNT, CDR2 YENEEA. This CDR3 is built from 14 residues. Between the trimmed V and J ends, which lost 3 bases and 9 bases, there was a span of 12 bases. CDR3 DNA sequence: TGTGCCAGCAGCTTTGGGGGGGAGGGTTCACCCCTCCACTTT. As protein: CASSFGGEGSPLHF. Together with reference TRBV11-3 and TRBJ1-6, the CDR3 gives the full variable domain: EAGVVQSPRYKIIEKKQPVAFWCNPISGHNTLYWYLQNLGQGPELLIRYENEEAVDDSQLPKDRFSAERLKGVDSTLKIQPAELGDSAVYLCASSFGGEGSPLHFGNGTRLTVT.

This sequence joins TRBV6-8 and TRBJ2-5; TRBD2 matches 10 bases. Germline V lookup: CDR1 MNHGY, CDR2 SAAAGT. The CDR3 runs 15 residues. V gave up 6 bases and J gave up 3 bases; unmatched junction bases: 7. The CDR3 here is CASRAQRGGKETQYF. For the CDR3, the DNA is TGTGCCAGCAGGGCCCAGCGGGGGGGAAAAGAGACCCAGTACTTC.

DNA of the CDR3: TGTGCCAGCAGCTTAGAGAATCGGGGTAGTGAAGCTTTCTTT. Its translation is CASSLENRGSEAFF. The rearrangement links TRBV11-3 to TRBJ1-1, with D uncertain. CDR3 length: 14 amino acids. V lost 0 bases and J lost 7, with 12 bases in between. Germline V CDR1 and CDR2: SGHNT, YENEEA.

The V gene is TRBV28, the J gene TRBJ2-7; perhaps TRBD2 as D (6 bases). The CDR3 length is 16 residues. Germline CDR1 and CDR2: MDHEN and SYDVKM. V was pared by 4 bases and J by 5 bases, with 21 bases between. The CDR3 loop reads CASSYVPWGDLDEQYF. The DNA of the CDR3 is TGTGCCAGCAGTTACGTGCCTTGGGGGGATCTCGACGAGCAGTACTTC.

V usage is TRBV25-1 and J usage is TRBJ1-5; TRBD1 aligns across 7 bases. J gave up 1 base and V 6 bases, and 3 bases lay outside the gene matches. This CDR3 is built from 14 residues. The germline V gene encodes CDR1 MGHDK and CDR2 SYGVNS. The CDR3 loop reads CASSPTGSNQPQHF. Written as DNA, the CDR3 is TGTGCCAGCAGCCCGACAGGGAGCAATCAGCCCCAGCATTTT.

J is TRBJ2-2 and V is TRBV4-1; unclear D gene. Germline CDR1 is MGHRA and CDR2 is YSYEKL. The CDR3 is 18 residues long. The germline V and J ends were trimmed by 5 bases and 5 bases, with 24 bases remaining between them. The CDR3 region has the DNA TGCGCCAGCAGCGTGCAGAGCACCATTAATATGGGGACCGGGGAGCTGTTTTTT. It codes for CASSVQSTINMGTGELFF.

The chain carries TRBV12-5 and TRBJ1-5; 7 bases are shared with TRBD1. The length of the CDR3 is 16 residues. The V and J ends lost 6 bases and 9 bases, in that order; junction bases with no gene match: 17. Germline loops: CDR1 LGHNT, CDR2 FRNRAP. The CDR3 sequence is CASGPNRGSLPSPQHF. In DNA form, the CDR3 reads TGTGCTAGTGGACCAAACAGGGGCTCTCTCCCATCGCCCCAGCATTTT.

This chain joins TRBV29-1 and TRBJ1-1, with D uncertain. V gave up 2 bases and J gave up 0 bases, with 7 bases separating them. The CDR3 extends over 13 amino acids. CDR1 SQVTM and CDR2 ANQGSEA come from the germline V gene. The CDR3 bases are TGCAGCGTTGAAACAAGAATGAACACTGAAGCTTTCTTT. It codes for CSVETRMNTEAFF.

The CDR3 DNA sequence: TGTGCCAGCAGCTTTTTGACGACAGGGTTTGGAAACACCATATATTTT. Amino acid sequence: CASSFLTTGFGNTIYF. The chain employs TRBV7-7 and TRBJ1-3, with 7 positions matching TRBD1. Per germline, CDR1 SSHAT and CDR2 FNYEAQ (reference sequence). The CDR3 length is 16 residues. V was clipped by 3 bases and J by 3 bases; unmatched bases: 8.

The chain employs TRBV6-4 and TRBJ1-1; 9 nucleotides match TRBD1. This CDR3 region has 14 residues. Germline trimming cut 5 bases from V and 5 bases from J; bases unmatched to any gene: 6. The germline gives CDR1 MRHNA, CDR2 SNTAGT. The CDR3 DNA reads as TGTGCCAGCAGTCGAGGACAGGGGCGGACTGAAGCTTTCTTT. It is translated as CASSRGQGRTEAFF.

This sequence joins TRBV19 and TRBJ1-3; D is possibly TRBD1 (5 bases). The V gene lost 7 bases and the J gene lost 1 base, with 17 bases spanning the gap. Germline V lookup: CDR1 LNHDA, CDR2 SQIVND (reference sequence). This CDR3 has 16 amino acids. CDR3 sequence reads: CASTHPRAPSGNTIYF. In DNA, the CDR3 is TGTGCCAGTACCCACCCCAGGGCTCCGTCTGGAAACACCATATATTTT.

The chain uses TRBV30 and TRBJ2-2, with D hard to call. With 5 bases removed from V and 1 base from J, the gap between germline ends came to 11 bases. This CDR3 has 14 residues. Germline V gives CDR1 GTSNPN, CDR2 SVGIG (reference sequence). The CDR3 nucleotides read TGTGCCTGGTCCCCATACAGGAACACCGGGGAGCTGTTTTTT. Amino acid sequence: CAWSPYRNTGELFF.

This clone is a singleton in its sample. CDR3 loop: CASSPGAANTEAFF. Here the CDR3 DNA reads TGTGCCAGCTCCCCGGGGGCGGCGAACACTGAAGCTTTCTTT. The V and J genes are TRBV18 and TRBJ1-1; TRBD1 might be the D (6 bases). Germline V CDR1 and CDR2: KGHSH, LQKENI. V was shortened by 6 bases and J by 1 base, with 12 bases between the two germline ends. There are 14 residues in the CDR3.

The gene calls are TRBV5-1 and TRBJ1-4; TRBD1 matches at 8 bases. The germline CDR1 and CDR2 sequences are SGHRS and YFSETQ. The junction had 5 bases not matched to a gene; V was cut back by 3 bases and J by 4 bases. CDR3 length equals 15 residues. CDR3 nucleotide sequence: TGCGCCAGCAGCTCGACAGGGGCCCTTAATGAAAAACTGTTTTTT. Its translation: CASSSTGALNEKLFF.

This clone was counted between two and nine times. The chain links TRBV11-3 to TRBJ1-4, with D uncertain. The germline V and J ends were trimmed by 3 bases and 0 bases, with 8 bases remaining between them. The CDR3 extends over 15 amino acids. Germline V gene sequence: CDR1 SGHNT, CDR2 YENEEA. CDR3 region: CASSLLGATNEKLFF. The CDR3 DNA reads as TGTGCCAGCAGCTTGCTCGGCGCAACTAATGAAAAACTGTTTTTT.

The rearrangement joins TRBV6-8 to TRBJ1-3; D unresolved. The V and J ends lost 7 bases and 0 bases respectively, with 19 bases between them. This CDR3 is built from 17 residues. Germline-derived CDR1 and CDR2 are MNHGY and SAAAGT. In nucleotides, the CDR3 is TGTGCCAGCACCGGTGCATCTCGGGCGACCTCTGGAAACACCATATATTTT. It translates to CASTGASRATSGNTIYF.

This clone was seen a few times. The V and J genes are TRBV11-3 and TRBJ1-1; TRBD1 matches 8 bases. The V gene's germline CDR1 is SGHNT and CDR2 YENEEA. V lost 5 bases and J lost 1; bases outside the gene matches: 3. The CDR3 runs to 14 residues. CDR3: CASSPDRANTEAFF. The CDR3 nucleotides read TGTGCCAGCAGCCCGGACAGGGCGAACACTGAAGCTTTCTTT. The full variable domain, its missing parts supplied by reference TRBV11-3 and TRBJ1-1, is EAGVVQSPRYKIIEKKQPVAFWCNPISGHNTLYWYLQNLGQGPELLIRYENEEAVDDSQLPKDRFSAERLKGVDSTLKIQPAELGDSAVYLCASSPDRANTEAFFGQGTRLTVV.

This clone was found a few times. The chain joins TRBV30 to TRBJ1-3, with D possibly matching TRBD1 (5 bases). Germline V gene data show CDR1 as GTSNPN and CDR2 as SVGIG (reference sequence). The ends were cut back, 3 bases at V and 0 bases at J, with 15 bases in the middle. This CDR3 is built from 16 residues. The CDR3 DNA reads as TGTGCCTGGAGCGCTACGCAGGGTAGCTCTGGAAACACCATATATTTT. It encodes CAWSATQGSSGNTIYF.

This clone appeared a single time. This chain joins TRBV6-8 and TRBJ2-3, with 8 positions matching TRBD1. V lost 6 bases to trimming and J lost 3 bases; unmatched junction nucleotides: 8. CDR1 and CDR2 from the germline V gene are MNHGY and SAAAGT. CDR3 length: 15 residues. CDR3 sequence: CASRPGQGGTDTQYF. Written as DNA, the CDR3 is TGTGCCAGCAGACCCGGACAGGGAGGAACAGATACGCAGTATTTT.

The gene calls are TRBV6-8 and TRBJ2-5, with 9 bases matching TRBD2. V shed 4 bases, J shed 6 bases, and the junction held 6 bases outside the gene matches. The CDR3 contains 14 residues. Germline V lookup: CDR1 MNHGY, CDR2 SAAAGT. CDR3 region: CASSSPSGEKTQYF. DNA for the CDR3: TGTGCCAGCAGTTCGCCTAGCGGGGAAAAGACCCAGTACTTC.

In its sample, this clone was seen a few times. The gene calls are TRBV6-8 and TRBJ2-7; TRBD1 matches at 9 bases. After removal of 4 bases from V and 0 bases from J, the junction contained 4 bases not matched to a gene. Germline V gene lookup returns CDR1 MNHGY and CDR2 SAAAGT. This CDR3 region has 15 residues. The CDR3 protein is CASSSGQGTSYEQYF. The CDR3 coding sequence is TGTGCCAGCAGTTCCGGACAGGGGACCTCCTACGAGCAGTACTTC.

The gene calls are TRBV5-1 and TRBJ1-1, with a tentative D call TRBD1 (6 bases). This CDR3 region has 16 residues. Trimming removed 2 bases from V and 0 bases from J, with 14 bases in between. Germline assignment: CDR1 SGHRS and CDR2 YFSETQ. CDR3 in DNA: TGCGCCAGCAGCTTCCCCGGGACATCGATGAACACTGAAGCTTTCTTT. Translated, it gives CASSFPGTSMNTEAFF.